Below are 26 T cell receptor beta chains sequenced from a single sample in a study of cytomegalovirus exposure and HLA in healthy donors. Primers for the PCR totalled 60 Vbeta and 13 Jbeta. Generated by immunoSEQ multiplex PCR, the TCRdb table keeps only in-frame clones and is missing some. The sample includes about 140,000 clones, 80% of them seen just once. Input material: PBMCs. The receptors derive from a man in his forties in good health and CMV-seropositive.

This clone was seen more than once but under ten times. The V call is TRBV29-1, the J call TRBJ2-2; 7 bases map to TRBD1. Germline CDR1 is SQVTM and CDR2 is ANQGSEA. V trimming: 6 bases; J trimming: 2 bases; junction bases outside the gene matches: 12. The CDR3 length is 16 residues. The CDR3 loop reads CSVTATTGRNTGELFF. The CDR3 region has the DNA TGCAGCGTGACTGCAACGACAGGGCGCAACACCGGGGAGCTGTTTTTT.

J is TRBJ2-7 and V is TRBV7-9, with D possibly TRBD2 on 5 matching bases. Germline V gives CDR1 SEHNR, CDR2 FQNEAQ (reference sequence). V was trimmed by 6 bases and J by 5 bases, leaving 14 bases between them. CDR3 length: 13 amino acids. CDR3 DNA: TGTGCCAGCAGACTAGGTAGTACCGACGAGCAGTACTTC. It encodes CASRLGSTDEQYF.

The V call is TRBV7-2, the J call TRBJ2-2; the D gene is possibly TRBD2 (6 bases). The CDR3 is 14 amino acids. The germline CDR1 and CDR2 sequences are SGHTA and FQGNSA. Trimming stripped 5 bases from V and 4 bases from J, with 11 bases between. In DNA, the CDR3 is TGTGCCAGCAGCCCCGGGGGAGCCACCGGGGAGCTGTTTTTT. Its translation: CASSPGGATGELFF.

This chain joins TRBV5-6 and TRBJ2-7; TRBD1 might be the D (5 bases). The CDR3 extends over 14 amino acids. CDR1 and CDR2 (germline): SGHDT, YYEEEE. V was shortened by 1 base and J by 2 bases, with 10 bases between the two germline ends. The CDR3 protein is CASSLSGIPYEQYF. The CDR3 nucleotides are TGTGCCAGCAGCTTGTCAGGGATCCCCTACGAGCAGTACTTC.

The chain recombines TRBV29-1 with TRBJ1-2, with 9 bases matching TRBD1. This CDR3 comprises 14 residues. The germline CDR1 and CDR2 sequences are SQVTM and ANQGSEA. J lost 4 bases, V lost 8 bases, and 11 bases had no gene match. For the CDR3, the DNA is TGCAGCTCCCTCGGGGGACAGGGAACCTATGGCTACACCTTC. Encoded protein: CSSLGGQGTYGYTF. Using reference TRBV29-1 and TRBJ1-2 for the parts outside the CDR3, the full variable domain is SAVISQKPSRDICQRGTSLTIQCQVDSQVTMMFWYRQQPGQSLTLIATANQGSEATYESGFVIDKFPISRPNLTFSTLTVSNMSPEDSSIYLCSSLGGQGTYGYTFGSGTRLTVV.

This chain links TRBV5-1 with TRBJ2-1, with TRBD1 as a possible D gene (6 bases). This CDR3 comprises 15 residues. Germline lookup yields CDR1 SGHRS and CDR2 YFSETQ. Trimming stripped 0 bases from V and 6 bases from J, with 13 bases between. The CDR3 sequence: CASSLGGLGSNEQFF. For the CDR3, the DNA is TGCGCCAGCAGCTTGGGGGGGCTTGGTAGCAATGAGCAGTTCTTC.

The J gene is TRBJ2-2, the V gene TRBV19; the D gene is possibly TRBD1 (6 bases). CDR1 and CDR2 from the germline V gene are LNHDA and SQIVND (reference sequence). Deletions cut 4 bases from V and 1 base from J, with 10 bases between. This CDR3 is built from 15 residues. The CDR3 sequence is CASSTDRVNTGELFF. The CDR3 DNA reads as TGTGCCAGTAGTACGGACAGAGTGAACACCGGGGAGCTGTTTTTT.

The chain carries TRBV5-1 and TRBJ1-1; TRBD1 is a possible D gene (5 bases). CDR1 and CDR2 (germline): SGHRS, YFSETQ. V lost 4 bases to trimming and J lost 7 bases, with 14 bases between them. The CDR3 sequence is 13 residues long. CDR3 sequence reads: CASSAGSTDEAFF. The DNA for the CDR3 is TGCGCCAGCAGCGCAGGGTCGACGGATGAAGCTTTCTTT.

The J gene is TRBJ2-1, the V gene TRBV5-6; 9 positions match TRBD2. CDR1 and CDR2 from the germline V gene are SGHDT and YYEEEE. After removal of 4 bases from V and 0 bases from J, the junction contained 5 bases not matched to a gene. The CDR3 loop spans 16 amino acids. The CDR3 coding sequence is TGTGCCAGCAGCATACTTAGCGGGAGCTCCTACAATGAGCAGTTCTTC. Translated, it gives CASSILSGSSYNEQFF.

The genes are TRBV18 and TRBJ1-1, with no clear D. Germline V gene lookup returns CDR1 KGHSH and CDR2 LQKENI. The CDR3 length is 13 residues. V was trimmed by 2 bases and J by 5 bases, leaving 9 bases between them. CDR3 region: CASSPGAGTEAFF. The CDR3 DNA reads TGTGCCAGCTCACCAGGTGCGGGAACTGAAGCTTTCTTT. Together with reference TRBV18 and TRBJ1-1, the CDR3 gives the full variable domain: NAGVMQNPRHLVRRRGQEARLRCSPMKGHSHVYWYRQLPEEGLKFMVYLQKENIIDESGMPKERFSAEFPKEGPSILRIQQVVRGDSAAYFCASSPGAGTEAFFGQGTRLTVV.

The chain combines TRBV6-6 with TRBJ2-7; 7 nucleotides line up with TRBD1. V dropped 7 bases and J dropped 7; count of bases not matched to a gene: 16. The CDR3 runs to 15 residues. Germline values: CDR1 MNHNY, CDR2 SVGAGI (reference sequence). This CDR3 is CASKDEGLTQGEQYF. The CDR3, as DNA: TGTGCCAGCAAAGACGAAGGACTGACACAGGGGGAGCAGTACTTC.

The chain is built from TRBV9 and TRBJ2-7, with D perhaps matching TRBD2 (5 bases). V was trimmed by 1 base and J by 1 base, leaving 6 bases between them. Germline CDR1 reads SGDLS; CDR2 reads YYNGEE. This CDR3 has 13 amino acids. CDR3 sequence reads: CASSVSGSYEQYF. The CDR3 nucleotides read TGTGCCAGCAGCGTAAGCGGTTCCTACGAGCAGTACTTC.

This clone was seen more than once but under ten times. CDR3 sequence (DNA): TGCGCCAGCAGCCAAGTAATAACAGGGGTAAGGGGTTCTGGAAACACCATATATTTT. Protein: CASSQVITGVRGSGNTIYF. This sequence joins TRBV4-1 and TRBJ1-3, with 7 positions matching TRBD1. The germline CDR1 and CDR2 sequences are MGHRA and YSYEKL. Trimming cost V 1 base and J 1 base; bases outside gene matches: 13. The length of the CDR3 is 19 residues.

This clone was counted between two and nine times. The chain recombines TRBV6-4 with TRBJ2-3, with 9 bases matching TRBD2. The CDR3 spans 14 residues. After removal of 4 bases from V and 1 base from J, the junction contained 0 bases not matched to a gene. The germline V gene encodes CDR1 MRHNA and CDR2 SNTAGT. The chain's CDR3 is CASSASGGTDTQYF. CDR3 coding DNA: TGTGCCAGCAGTGCTAGCGGGGGCACAGATACGCAGTATTTT.

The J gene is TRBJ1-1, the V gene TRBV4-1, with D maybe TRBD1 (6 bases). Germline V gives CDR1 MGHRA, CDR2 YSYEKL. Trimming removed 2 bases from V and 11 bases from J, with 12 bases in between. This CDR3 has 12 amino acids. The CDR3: CASSQLQGHAFF. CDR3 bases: TGCGCCAGCAGCCAATTACAGGGTCACGCTTTCTTT.

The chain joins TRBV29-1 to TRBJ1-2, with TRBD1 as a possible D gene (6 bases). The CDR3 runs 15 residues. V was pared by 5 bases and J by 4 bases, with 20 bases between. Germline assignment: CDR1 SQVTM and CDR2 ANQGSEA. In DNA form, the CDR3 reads TGCAGCGTTACCGGAGAGGGGGGGCGCGGCTATGGCTACACCTTC. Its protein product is CSVTGEGGRGYGYTF. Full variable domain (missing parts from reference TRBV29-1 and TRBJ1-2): SAVISQKPSRDICQRGTSLTIQCQVDSQVTMMFWYRQQPGQSLTLIATANQGSEATYESGFVIDKFPISRPNLTFSTLTVSNMSPEDSSIYLCSVTGEGGRGYGYTFGSGTRLTVV.

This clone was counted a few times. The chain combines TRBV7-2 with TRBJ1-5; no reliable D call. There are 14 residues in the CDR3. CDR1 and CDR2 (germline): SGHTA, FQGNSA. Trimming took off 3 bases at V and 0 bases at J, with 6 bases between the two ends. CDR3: CASSLRISNQPQHF. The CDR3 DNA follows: TGTGCCAGCAGCTTGAGGATTAGCAATCAGCCCCAGCATTTT.

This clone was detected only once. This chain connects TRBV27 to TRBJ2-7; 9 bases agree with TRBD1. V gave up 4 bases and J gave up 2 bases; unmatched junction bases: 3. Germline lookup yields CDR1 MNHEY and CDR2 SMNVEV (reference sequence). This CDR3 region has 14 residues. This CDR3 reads CASSSDRGAYEQYF. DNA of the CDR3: TGTGCCAGCAGTTCGGACAGGGGAGCCTACGAGCAGTACTTC.

For the CDR3, the DNA is TGTTCTAGCCTGGGGGGGCAAGAGACCCAGTACTTC. Translating it yields CSSLGGQETQYF. V is TRBV7-2 and J is TRBJ2-5; 7 positions agree with TRBD2. The CDR3 loop spans 12 amino acids. Germline assignment: CDR1 SGHTA and CDR2 FQGNSA. Drawing the rest from reference TRBV7-2 and TRBJ2-5, the complete variable domain is GAGVSQSPSNKVTEKGKDVELRCDPISGHTALYWYRQSLGQGLEFLIYFQGNSAPDKSGLPSDRFSAERTGGSVSTLTIQRTQQEDSAVYLCSSLGGQETQYFGPGTRLLVL.

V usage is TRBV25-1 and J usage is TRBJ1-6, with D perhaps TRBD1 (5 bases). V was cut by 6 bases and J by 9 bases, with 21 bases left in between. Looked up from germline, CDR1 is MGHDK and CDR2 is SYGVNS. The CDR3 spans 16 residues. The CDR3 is CASRPPYAGSASPLHF. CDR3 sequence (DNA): TGTGCCAGCAGACCGCCGTACGCAGGGTCTGCTTCACCCCTCCACTTT.

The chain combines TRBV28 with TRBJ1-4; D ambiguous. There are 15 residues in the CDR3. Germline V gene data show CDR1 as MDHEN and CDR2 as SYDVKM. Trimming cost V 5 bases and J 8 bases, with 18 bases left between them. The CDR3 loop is CASSGQRAGSEKLFF. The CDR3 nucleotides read TGTGCCAGCAGTGGTCAAAGGGCGGGGAGCGAAAAACTGTTTTTT.

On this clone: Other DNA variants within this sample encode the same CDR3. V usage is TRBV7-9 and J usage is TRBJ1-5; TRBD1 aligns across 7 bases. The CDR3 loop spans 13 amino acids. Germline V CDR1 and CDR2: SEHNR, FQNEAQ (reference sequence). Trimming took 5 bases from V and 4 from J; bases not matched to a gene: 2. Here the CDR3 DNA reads TGTGCCAGCAGCCCAGGGGGTAATCAGCCCCAGCATTTT. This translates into CASSPGGNQPQHF. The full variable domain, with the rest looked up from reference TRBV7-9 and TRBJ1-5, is DTGVSQNPRHKITKRGQNVTFRCDPISEHNRLYWYRQTLGQGPEFLTYFQNEAQLEKSRLLSDRFSAERPKGSFSTLEIQRTEQGDSAMYLCASSPGGNQPQHFGDGTRLSIL.

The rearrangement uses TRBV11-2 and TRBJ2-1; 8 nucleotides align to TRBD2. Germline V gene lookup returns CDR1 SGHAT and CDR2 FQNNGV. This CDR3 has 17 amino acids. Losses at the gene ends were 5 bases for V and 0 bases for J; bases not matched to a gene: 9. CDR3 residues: CASSTYSSGSSYNEQFF. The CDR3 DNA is TGTGCCAGCAGCACATATTCAAGCGGGAGCTCCTACAATGAGCAGTTCTTC.

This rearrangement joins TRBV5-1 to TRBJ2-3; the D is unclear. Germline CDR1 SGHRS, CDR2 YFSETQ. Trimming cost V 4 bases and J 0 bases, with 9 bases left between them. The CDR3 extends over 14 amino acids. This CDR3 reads CASSPTHSTDTQYF. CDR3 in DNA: TGCGCCAGCAGCCCGACACATAGCACAGATACGCAGTATTTT.

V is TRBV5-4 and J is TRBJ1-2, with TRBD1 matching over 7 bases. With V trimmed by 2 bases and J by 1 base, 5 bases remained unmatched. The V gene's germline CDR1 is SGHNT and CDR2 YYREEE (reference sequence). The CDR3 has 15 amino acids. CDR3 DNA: TGTGCCAGCAGCTTTGGACAGGCCGATAACTATGGCTACACCTTC. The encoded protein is CASSFGQADNYGYTF.

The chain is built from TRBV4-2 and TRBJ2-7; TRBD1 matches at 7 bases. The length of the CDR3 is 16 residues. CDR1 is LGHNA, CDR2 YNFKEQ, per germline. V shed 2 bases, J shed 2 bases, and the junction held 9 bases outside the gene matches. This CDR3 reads CASSQPGQNRPYEQYF. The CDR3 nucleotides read TGTGCCAGCAGCCAACCGGGACAGAACCGACCCTACGAGCAGTACTTC.